Ten or more counts support the clone carrying this T cell receptor (beta chain). No antigen is known for it. A TCRbeta library incorporating unique molecular identifiers was prepared. Using its own MiXCR run on the PCR reads, TCRdb lists one record per CDR3 protein. The sample carries some 76,000 distinct CDR3 sequences, about 11% recorded once. These data come from a study of T-cell reconstitution after alpha-beta-depleted transplantation in children. Study conclusions and caveats: The study traced high day-60 TCRbeta diversity in some patients to surviving recipient T cells and thymic progenitors. The main origin of T-cell counts and diversity one year after transplant was newly produced T cells. Several hundred expanded graft clones reportedly gave rise to the alpha-beta T cells present about two months after transplant.

Germline V gene lookup returns CDR1 ENHRY and CDR2 SYGVKD. The CDR3 is made up of 15 amino acids. Germline trimming cut 2 bases from V and 11 bases from J; bases unmatched to any gene: 10. The V gene is TRBV10-3, the J gene TRBJ1-5; TRBD1 agrees at 9 bases. The origin of this receptor is a boy between 10 and 17 years old with acute myeloid leukemia, due to receive a stem cell transplant. The sequencing used PBMCs, collected before TCRalphabeta/CD19-depleted stem cell transplant. The CDR3 loop reads CAISEARDRVTAQHF. The DNA for the CDR3 is TGTGCCATCAGTGAGGCCCGGGACAGGGTAACGGCCCAGCATTTT.